This T cell receptor (beta chain) stems from a study of blood T cell repertoires in COVID-19. Overall study: The United States, Italy and Spain were the sources of the acute and convalescent COVID-19 samples. T cells, B-cell-depleted T cells, or PBMCs supplied cDNA or gDNA.

As handled by the study authors: Nucleated cell number was recorded as an estimate derived from reference gene primer amplification. Data came from immunoSEQ multiplex PCR; TCRdb stores just in-frame clones and leaves some out. V, J and clone size are those of that table, while D and trimming were read from the DNA. In the table there are 150,000 or so clones, 77% of which are singletons. The ends lost 6 bases at V and 7 bases at J; junction bases unmatched: 10. Germline V gives CDR1 SGDLS, CDR2 YYNGEE. CDR3 length equals 15 residues. Sequencing was carried out using peripheral blood. The chain links TRBV9 to TRBJ2-1, with 10 bases lining up with TRBD2. The receptor's source is a woman between 45 and 65 years old with active or convalescent COVID-19. The CDR3 loop is CASNPAGGPKNEQFF. In nucleotides, the CDR3 is TGTGCCAGCAACCCAGCGGGGGGGCCTAAGAATGAGCAGTTCTTC.